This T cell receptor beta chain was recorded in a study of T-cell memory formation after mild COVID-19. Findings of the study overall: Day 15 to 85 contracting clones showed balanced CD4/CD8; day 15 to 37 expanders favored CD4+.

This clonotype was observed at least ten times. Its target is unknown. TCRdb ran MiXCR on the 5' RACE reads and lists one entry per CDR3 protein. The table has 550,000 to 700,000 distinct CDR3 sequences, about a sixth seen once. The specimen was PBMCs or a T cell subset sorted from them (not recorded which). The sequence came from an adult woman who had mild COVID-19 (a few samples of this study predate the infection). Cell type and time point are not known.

Here the CDR3 reads CATSDRQGSRNQPQHF. CDR3 in DNA: TGTGCCACCAGTGATCGACAGGGGAGTCGCAATCAGCCCCAGCATTTT. The genes are TRBV24-1 and TRBJ1-5, with 8 nucleotides matching TRBD1. The CDR3 runs to 16 residues. Losses at the gene ends were 3 bases for V and 2 bases for J; bases not matched to a gene: 5. Germline V gene data show CDR1 as KGHDR and CDR2 as SFDVKD.